A single sample gave rise to the 19 T cell receptor beta chains below, sequenced in a study of chemoradiotherapy in HPV16-positive cancers. The assay was immunoSEQ multiplex PCR, and TCRdb's table has in-frame clones only and misses some. The repertoire holds 9,500 or so clones, with about three quarters as singletons. The sample here was tumor tissue, taken from a patient who underwent chemoradiotherapy. The receptors originated from a human donor with HPV-associated anogenital cancer.

This chain connects TRBV11-2 to TRBJ1-4; no firm D call. The V gene's germline CDR1 is SGHAT and CDR2 FQNNGV. The CDR3 has 13 residues. The V and J ends lost 2 bases and 7 bases respectively, with 8 bases between them. CDR3: CASSLSRGEKLFF. The CDR3 coding sequence is TGTGCCAGCAGCTTATCACGGGGTGAAAAACTGTTTTTT.

This clone has only a few counts. V gene TRBV7-2 combines with J gene TRBJ1-2, with a weak D call TRBD1 (5 bases). This CDR3 has 14 amino acids. Germline V CDR1 and CDR2: SGHTA, FQGNSA. V was shortened by 2 bases and J by 4 bases, with 11 bases between the two germline ends. CDR3 bases: TGTGCCAGCAGCTTATTTGGGCAGGGCTATGGCTACACCTTC. Translation: CASSLFGQGYGYTF.

V usage is TRBV2 and J usage is TRBJ2-7; 9 bases align to TRBD1. Germline CDR1 reads SNHLY; CDR2 reads FYNNEI. Unmatched junction bases numbered 7, after V lost 2 bases and J lost 2 bases. This CDR3 region has 16 residues. The CDR3 loop is CASSELDRGFPYEQYF. CDR3 DNA: TGTGCCAGCAGTGAATTGGACAGGGGATTTCCCTACGAGCAGTACTTC.

This chain uses TRBV7-2 with TRBJ1-4, with D unresolved. The V gene's germline CDR1 is SGHTA and CDR2 FQGNSA. The CDR3 runs to 16 residues. V lost 6 bases, J lost 0 bases, and 14 bases lay in between. The CDR3 region has the DNA TGTGCCAGCAGTCCGCGGACGGGTGCAACTAATGAAAAACTGTTTTTT. This sequence encodes CASSPRTGATNEKLFF.

The gene calls are TRBV14 and TRBJ1-2; D may be TRBD1 (6 bases). The CDR3 covers 13 residues. Germline CDR1 is SGHDN and CDR2 is FVKESK. V lost 4 bases to trimming and J lost 5 bases, with 11 bases between them. In nucleotides, the CDR3 is TGTGCCAGCAGCCCTGAGGACAGATATGGCTACACCTTC. This translates into CASSPEDRYGYTF.

This chain joins TRBV10-3 and TRBJ1-1, with D possibly TRBD1 on 5 matching bases. In germline, CDR1 is ENHRY, CDR2 SYGVKD. The CDR3 is 13 amino acids. Trimming shortened V by 7 bases and J by 1 base, and 10 bases separated the two germline ends. The DNA for the CDR3 is TGTGCCATCAAAACAGGAAGGAACACTGAAGCTTTCTTT. It yields the protein CAIKTGRNTEAFF.

The chain links TRBV13 to TRBJ1-1; TRBD1 matches at 7 bases. The CDR3 consists of 14 residues. CDR1 is PRHDT, CDR2 FYEKMQ, per germline (reference sequence). V shed 1 base and J 5 bases; nucleotides not matched to a gene: 4. The CDR3 region has the DNA TGTGCCAGCAGCTTAGCCAGGGGGGTAACTGAAGCTTTCTTT. Protein sequence: CASSLARGVTEAFF.

This chain links TRBV5-6 with TRBJ2-7; 10 bases match TRBD1. This CDR3 spans 13 amino acids. The germline CDR1 and CDR2 sequences are SGHDT and YYEEEE. V was clipped by 10 bases and J by 5 bases; unmatched bases: 9. The CDR3 DNA is TGTGCCGTCCGGGACAGGGGATCCCACGAGCAGTACTTC. It translates to CAVRDRGSHEQYF.

V is TRBV5-6 and J is TRBJ1-2; 7 nucleotides match TRBD1. From germline, CDR1 is SGHDT and CDR2 YYEEEE. The CDR3 loop spans 14 amino acids. V trimming: 2 bases; J trimming: 1 base; junction bases outside the gene matches: 2. CDR3 in amino acids: CASSLGGNNYGYTF. CDR3 DNA: TGTGCCAGCAGCTTAGGGGGCAATAACTATGGCTACACCTTC.

The chain carries TRBV5-5 and TRBJ1-3, with 8 nucleotides matching TRBD1. The CDR3 contains 15 residues. Germline loops: CDR1 SGHKS, CDR2 YYEKEE (reference sequence). Unmatched junction bases numbered 5, after V lost 4 bases and J lost 2 bases. This CDR3 reads CASSTSTGAGNTIYF. For the CDR3, the DNA is TGTGCCAGCAGCACTTCGACAGGGGCTGGAAACACCATATATTTT.

The chain joins TRBV6-6 to TRBJ2-7; 8 bases are a match to TRBD1. CDR3 length: 13 amino acids. The germline CDR1 and CDR2 sequences are MNHNY and SVGAGI (reference sequence). V gave up 4 bases and J gave up 7 bases; unmatched junction bases: 6. The CDR3 coding sequence is TGTGCCAGCAGTTCCCAGGGGGCGGGAGAGCAGTACTTC. Translating gives CASSSQGAGEQYF.

The chain couples TRBV28 to TRBJ2-7; TRBD1 matches at 8 bases. V lost 5 bases, J lost 2 bases, and 5 bases stayed unmatched. This CDR3 is built from 14 residues. The germline gives CDR1 MDHEN, CDR2 SYDVKM. CDR3 nucleotide sequence: TGTGCCAGCAGTACCCCACAGGGGGCCTACGAGCAGTACTTC. It is translated as CASSTPQGAYEQYF.

J is TRBJ2-5 and V is TRBV27; weak D call: TRBD2 (6 bases). Looked up from germline, CDR1 is MNHEY and CDR2 is SMNVEV (reference sequence). V was clipped by 2 bases and J by 4 bases, with 14 bases between them. CDR3 length: 15 residues. This chain's CDR3 is CASSLGGTRGETQYF. In DNA form, the CDR3 reads TGTGCCAGCAGTTTAGGGGGGACCCGGGGAGAGACCCAGTACTTC.

This chain links TRBV10-1 with TRBJ2-7, with D possibly being TRBD1 (6 bases). Per germline, CDR1 WNHNN and CDR2 SYGVQD (reference sequence). Trimming took off 6 bases at V and 0 bases at J, with 15 bases between the two ends. CDR3 length: 15 residues. The CDR3 sequence is CASSAGTTPSYEQYF. As DNA, the CDR3 is TGCGCCAGCAGCGCCGGGACAACTCCCTCCTACGAGCAGTACTTC.

The chain links TRBV7-8 to TRBJ1-3, with D possibly being TRBD1 (6 bases). CDR1 and CDR2 from the germline V gene are SGHVS and FQNEAQ. V gave up 0 bases and J gave up 0 bases, with 12 bases separating them. The CDR3 loop spans 17 amino acids. CDR3 nucleotides: TGTGCCAGCAGCTTAGCAGGACAGTTAACCTCTGGAAACACCATATATTTT. This codes for CASSLAGQLTSGNTIYF.

CDR3 loop: CASSPGAQGHGYTF. In DNA, the CDR3 is TGTGCCAGCAGCCCCGGGGCGCAAGGTCATGGCTACACCTTC. This sequence joins TRBV13 and TRBJ1-2; D perhaps matches TRBD1 (5 bases). Germline V gene lookup returns CDR1 PRHDT and CDR2 FYEKMQ (reference sequence). The CDR3 is made up of 14 amino acids. The V end was cut by 5 bases, the J end by 6 bases, with 16 bases between.

Of note for this clone: Sequence at one end of the junction differs from germline and may be a read error. Other DNA sequences in the sample encode the same CDR3. This chain links TRBV11-2 with TRBJ2-5; 11 bases align to TRBD1. The CDR3 is 15 residues long. Germline V gene data show CDR1 as SGHAT and CDR2 as FQNNGV. CDR3 nucleotide sequence: TGTGCCAGCAGTTTAGTCAGGACAGGGGGCGAGACCCAGTACTTC. Protein: CASSLVRTGGETQYF.

The chain recombines TRBV18 with TRBJ1-2, with D perhaps matching TRBD1 (5 bases). From germline, CDR1 is KGHSH and CDR2 LQKENI. The CDR3 has 15 amino acids. The germline V and J ends were trimmed by 5 bases and 2 bases, with 15 bases remaining between them. The CDR3 region is CASSSDGGLNYGYTF. Written as DNA, the CDR3 is TGTGCCAGCTCATCCGACGGGGGATTGAACTATGGCTACACCTTC.

This chain uses TRBV5-6 with TRBJ2-7, with D tentatively TRBD2 (5 bases). The V and J ends lost 4 bases and 6 bases respectively, with 17 bases between them. Germline CDR1 reads SGHDT; CDR2 reads YYEEEE. The CDR3 is 14 amino acids. CDR3 sequence (DNA): TGTGCCAGCAGCCGCACGCTATCGAGCGGCGAGCAGTACTTC. Residues: CASSRTLSSGEQYF.